Listed below are T cell receptor beta chains from one sample, sequenced in a study of T-cell reconstitution after alpha-beta-depleted transplantation in children. MiXCR was run by TCRdb on the PCR reads, yielding one entry per CDR3 protein. The sample lists roughly 310,000 distinct CDR3 sequences; around 25% were seen once. The material sequenced was PBMCs, mostly from graft donor cells, taken 180 days after TCRalphabeta/CD19-depleted stem cell transplant. The source is a male patient aged 10-17 years who had a stem cell transplant for acute lymphoblastic leukemia, so the T cells may come from the graft donor. The CDR3 runs from the conserved cysteine through the conserved F or W. The size field is filled for only some rows; it gives once, few, many or a size class.

clone_size j_call v_call cdr3_aa
NA TRBJ2-1 TRBV9 CASSPDWRGRF
NA TRBJ1-4 TRBV7-8 CASSLWGWTNEKLFF
NA TRBJ2-7 TRBV29-1 CSVIDQGKTYEQYF
few TRBJ2-4 TRBV29-1 CSVVRDRISENIQYF
NA TRBJ2-5 TRBV10-3 CAISESGLAGGETQYF
few TRBJ2-1 TRBV6-4 CASSQPDYAYNEQFF
few TRBJ2-1 TRBV11-2 CASRVLGAREGEQFF
NA TRBJ1-1 TRBV16 CASSHLGGGANTEAFF
NA TRBJ2-7 TRBV5-8 CASSFSPGTVDLKQYF
NA TRBJ1-5 TRBV27 CASSSWTDQPQHF
NA TRBJ2-1 TRBV29-1 CSVPGGTYNEQFF
NA TRBJ1-5 TRBV7-6 CASSLAGTGFSNQPQHF
few TRBJ2-7 TRBV7-9 CASSPYSYEQYF
NA TRBJ2-3 TRBV6-2/TRBV6-3 CASSYVPETGSTDTQYF
few TRBJ2-2 TRBV27 CASSPPGQGSTGELFF
once TRBJ2-7 TRBV2 CASSVPGQGDYEQYF
NA TRBJ2-1 TRBV4-2 CASSQAGVNEQFF
NA TRBJ2-7 TRBV14 CASSPYRSSSGSSYEQYF
NA TRBJ2-3 TRBV11-2 CASSLNSGLAGGADTQYF
few TRBJ2-5 TRBV20-1 CSALAGGSETQYF
NA TRBJ2-5 TRBV5-1 CASRPLLGTQYF
NA TRBJ2-5 TRBV2 CASTLQGARETQYF
few TRBJ2-7 TRBV4-2 CASSRQSYGLAGYEQYF
few TRBJ2-4 TRBV5-1 CASSFGLAVAKNIQYF
few TRBJ1-1 TRBV10-1 CASSPYSNTEAFF
few TRBJ2-7 TRBV20-1 CSARPLPTYEQYF
NA TRBJ2-2 TRBV5-1 CASSSGQANAPSTGELFF